The clone carrying this TCR beta chain was counted ten times or more. Its specificity is not known. This sample is part of a study of T cell repertoires in cytomegalovirus infection. TCRdb itself ran the reads through MiXCR, one entry per CDR3 protein. The sample yields hundreds of thousands of distinct CDR3 sequences, 11% seen once. Study results and caveats: Clonotypes of TCR beta that were HLA-C-restricted and CMV-specific dominated the ex vivo response.

This CDR3 is 15 amino acids long. The V end was cut by 2 bases, the J end by 2 bases, with 12 bases between. This clonotype originated in a human donor in good health (CMV status not recorded). Some clones in this sample may be carry-over from other donors' samples. The rearrangement links TRBV12-3 or TRBV12-4 to TRBJ1-1, with D perhaps matching TRBD1 (6 bases). Material: PBMCs. The CDR3 region is CASSLTGMGNTEAFF. Written as DNA, the CDR3 is TGTGCCAGCAGTTTAACAGGGATGGGCAACACTGAAGCTTTCTTT.